This T cell receptor (beta chain) was identified in a study of T cells in Graves' hyperthyroidism and ophthalmopathy. Findings and caveats of the study: Ophthalmopathy cases were set apart from stable hyperthyroidism by a 13 V-J model. Ophthalmopathy prediction by the model preceded onset by a median about 6 months.

Points on this clonotype: No antigen is known for it.

Uncontrolled infections, other autoimmune diseases, pregnancy or lactation led to exclusion of patients. The CDR3 has 11 residues. V lost 4 bases, J lost 10 bases, and 10 bases lay in between. Germline V lookup: CDR1 DFQATT, CDR2 SNEGSKA (reference sequence). The source material, RNA transcripts, was used to amplify TCR beta CDR3 regions. First-round RT-PCR with HTBI primers amplified the TCR CDR3 region. TCRdb re-called the multiplex PCR reads with MiXCR, one entry per CDR3 protein. This table has over 700,000 distinct CDR3 sequences, around a sixth appearing once. The receptor was isolated from a woman in her 50s with Graves' hyperthyroidism that later progressed to Graves' ophthalmopathy. This rearrangement joins TRBV20-1 to TRBJ2-2; D might be TRBD2 (5 bases). Sequencing was performed on blood. The CDR3 sequence is CSATQEAELFF. The CDR3 region has the DNA TGCAGTGCTACTCAGGAGGCGGAGCTGTTTTTT.